Listed here is a single T cell receptor (beta chain). This entry is derived from a study of T cell changes during pregnancy in multiple sclerosis. CDR1 and CDR2 from the germline V gene are SEHNR and FQNEAQ (reference sequence). This CDR3 is built from 13 residues. Trimming took 1 base from V and 9 from J, leaving 12 bases between them. This table comes from immunoSEQ multiplex PCR, and its TCRdb copy is limited to in-frame clones, with some not included. In the table there are around 69,000 clones, under 95% of which are singletons. The TCR was taken from a female donor with multiple sclerosis, enrolled in a pregnancy study. The chain recombines TRBV7-9 with TRBJ1-1; tentatively, D is TRBD1 (5 bases). The sequenced sample was peripheral blood, obtained in the third trimester of pregnancy. Here the CDR3 DNA reads TGTGCCAGCAGCTTAGGGGAGGGGCAGAAAGCTTTCTTT. Translating gives CASSLGEGQKAFF.